This record looks at one TCR beta chain sequence and its context. Antigen: not known. TCRdb reprocessed the PCR reads with MiXCR, giving one entry per CDR3 protein. The sample lists under 800,000 distinct CDR3 sequences, 25% occurring once. This entry comes from a study of molecular identifiers for immune sequencing clone quantification. Points from the study as a whole: Among about a million naive cells, spiked Jurkat TCR RNA from a single cell was reportedly detectable.

CDR3 length: 14 residues. The ends were cut back, 4 bases at V and 8 bases at J, with 15 bases in the middle. Germline-derived CDR1 and CDR2 are KGHSH and LQKENI. The origin of this receptor is a human donor in good health. Some libraries in this study had Jurkat cell RNA spiked in. The chain recombines TRBV18 with TRBJ2-1; D possibly matches TRBD1 or TRBD2 (5 bases each). The sample comprised naive CD8+ T cells from blood, with Jurkat cell RNA spiked in. Subset reported: FACS-sorted CD8+CD4-CCR7+CD45RA+ naive T cells. The CDR3, as DNA: TGTGCCAGCTCACTGGAGGCAGGGCGCGATGAGCAGTTCTTC. Its protein is CASSLEAGRDEQFF.